These T cell receptor beta chains were read from a single sample in a study of OX40 agonist ivuxolimab in advanced cancers. TCRdb's table, derived via immunoSEQ multiplex PCR, lists solely in-frame clones and lacks some. The repertoire holds fewer than 200,000 clones, with 90% to 95% as singletons. The sequencing used CD4+ or CD8+ T cells sorted from blood, collected in a trial of the OX40 agonist ivuxolimab. The receptors come from an adult with an advanced solid tumor such as melanoma, head and neck, liver or kidney cancer. Each CDR3 is given with its conserved first and last residue. A D gene is named only where the DNA matches it firmly. The size of a clone is reported for some rows only, either as once, few or many, or as a class for expanded clones.

TRBD1 TRBJ2-7 TRBV7-9 NA TGTGCCAGCAGCTCTATAAGGGGGACAGGGATCTACGAGCAGTACTTC CASSSIRGTGIYEQYF
NA TRBJ2-1 TRBV4-3 NA TGCGCCGCAGGGTCCTACAATGAGCAGTTCTTC CAAGSYNEQFF
NA TRBJ2-4 TRBV27 NA TGTGCCAGCGCTGAAGGGGGAAACAAAAACATTCAGTACTTC CASAEGGNKNIQYF
NA TRBJ2-5 TRBV11-3 NA TGTGCCAGCAGCTCCGGGAGACCCCGCCAAGAGACCCAGTACTTC CASSSGRPRQETQYF
TRBD1 TRBJ2-1 TRBV27 NA TGTGCCAGCATCGGGACAGCGACCTACAATGAGCAGTTCTTC CASIGTATYNEQFF
TRBD1 TRBJ2-7 TRBV5-5 NA TGTGCCAGCAGCTTGGGTACAGGGGACCTCTCCTACGAGCAGTACTTC CASSLGTGDLSYEQYF
NA TRBJ1-2 TRBV5-6 NA TGTGCCAGCAGCTTGCCAGGGCAAGGCTACACCTTC CASSLPGQGYTF
TRBD1 TRBJ2-7 TRBV7-3 NA TGTGCCAGCAGCTCCGGACAGGGCCCTTACGAGCAGTACTTC CASSSGQGPYEQYF
NA TRBJ2-5 TRBV10-3 NA TGTGCCATCAGTGAAATCGGACGGAGCCTAGGGGGGGAAGAGACCCAGTACTTC CAISEIGRSLGGEETQYF
TRBD1 TRBJ1-2 TRBV16 few TGTGCCAGCAGCCCCCCTGGACAGGGCTATGGCTACACCTTC CASSPPGQGYGYTF
TRBD2 TRBJ2-5 TRBV9 NA TGTGCCAGCAGCGTAGGACTAGCGGATCGAGAGACCCAGTACTTC CASSVGLADRETQYF
NA TRBJ1-5 TRBV5-1 once TGCGCCAGCAGCTTGGCCGGGGTAGGTCAGCCCCAGCATTTT CASSLAGVGQPQHF
TRBD1 TRBJ1-2 TRBV18 NA TGTGCCAGCTCACCCCCCGACAGGGTCGGTGGCTACACCTTC CASSPPDRVGGYTF
NA TRBJ2-7 TRBV4-2 NA TGTGCCAGCAGCCAAGTGAACGCAGAGCAGTACTTC CASSQVNAEQYF
NA TRBJ1-1 TRBV27 NA TGTGCCAGCAGAACGGGTGCAACTGAAGCTTTCTTT CASRTGATEAFF
NA TRBJ2-1 TRBV30 NA TGTGCCTGGAGTGGTTACGTTGACGTTCGTTTACTGGGTGAGCAGTTCTTC CAWSGYVDVRLLGEQFF
TRBD1 TRBJ2-7 TRBV5-1 NA TGCGCCAGCAGACCAGGCCCGGGACAGGGGGATTCCTACGAGCAGTACTTC CASRPGPGQGDSYEQYF
NA TRBJ1-5 TRBV6-1 NA TGTGCCAGCAGTACCCATGGGGGTCAGCCCCAGCATTTT CASSTHGGQPQHF
NA TRBJ1-1 TRBV5-6 NA TGTGCCAGCAGCTTGCCCCTCGGAGGCTTGGGCGAAGCTTTCTTT CASSLPLGGLGEAFF
NA TRBJ1-5 TRBV19 NA TGTGCCAGTAGTATAGGTGGGTTAAATCAGCCCCAGCATTTT CASSIGGLNQPQHF
TRBD2 TRBJ2-5 TRBV6-6 NA TGTGCCAGCAGTTACGTCGGGACTAGCGGGGTCGGGACCCAGTACTTC CASSYVGTSGVGTQYF
NA TRBJ1-1 TRBV6-1 NA TGTGCCAGCAGTGCGATGATCATGAACACTGAAGCTTTCTTT CASSAMIMNTEAFF
TRBD1 TRBJ1-1 TRBV19 NA TGTGCCAGTAGTATAGGACAGGGGGCCGGCACTGAAGCTTTCTTT CASSIGQGAGTEAFF
TRBD1 TRBJ1-5 TRBV28 NA TGTGCCAGCACCCTCACAGGGGGCAATCAGCCCCAGCATTTT CASTLTGGNQPQHF
TRBD2 TRBJ2-2 TRBV6-4 NA TGTGCCAGCAGTAGCGGGGTCGGGGAGCTGTTTTTT CASSSGVGELFF
NA TRBJ2-3 TRBV5-6 NA TGTGCCAGCAGCCTTCCGGGACTGCTCACAGATACGCAGTATTTT CASSLPGLLTDTQYF
NA TRBJ1-2 TRBV28 NA TGTGCCAGCATTATAAGCCCCTTGGGGACCGAGGGCTACACCTTC CASIISPLGTEGYTF
TRBD1 TRBJ2-3 TRBV4-3 NA TGCGCCAGCAGCCAAGAAGGGACAGGTTCTGCGCAGTATTTT CASSQEGTGSAQYF
NA TRBJ1-4 TRBV10-2 NA TGCGCCACCTACCGGGACACCCTTGAAAAACTGTTTTTT CATYRDTLEKLFF
TRBD2 TRBJ2-7 TRBV28 NA TGTGCCAGCAGAACATGGGGGGAGGGTTCCTACGAGCAGTACTTC CASRTWGEGSYEQYF
NA TRBJ1-3 TRBV6-5 NA TGTGCCAGCAGTTCACCCCAGGGAAACACCATATATTTT CASSSPQGNTIYF
NA TRBJ1-2 TRBV5-1 NA TGCGCCAGCAGCTTGGAACCTTTTTTTAACTATGGCTACACCTTC CASSLEPFFNYGYTF
TRBD2 TRBJ2-7 TRBV4-1 NA TGCGCCAGCAGCCAAGATCAGACTAGCGGTCTTAGACTACTCAAGCAGTACTTC CASSQDQTSGLRLLKQYF
TRBD2 TRBJ2-7 TRBV9 NA TGTGCCAGCAGCCCCGGGGTAGCGGGGGCCACCTACGAGCAGTACTTC CASSPGVAGATYEQYF
NA TRBJ1-5 TRBV7-2 NA TGTGCCAGCAGCTTACAGGTAAATCAGCCCCAGCATTTT CASSLQVNQPQHF
NA TRBJ2-7 TRBV7-2 once TGTGCCAGCAGCCCTGACAGAAGTTCCTACGAGCAGTACTTC CASSPDRSSYEQYF
NA TRBJ1-1 TRBV5-1 NA TGCGCCAGCAGCCGGGACGGACGGAACACTGAAGCTTTCTTT CASSRDGRNTEAFF
NA TRBJ2-1 TRBV14 NA TGTGCCAGCATGGGAACGGGGGCCCAGTACAATGAGCAGTTCTTC CASMGTGAQYNEQFF
TRBD1 TRBJ1-2 TRBV28 NA TGTGCCAGCAGCGGACAGGGGAATGGCTACACCTTC CASSGQGNGYTF
TRBD1 TRBJ1-5 TRBV29-1 few TGCAGCGTTAACACCGGGACAGCTAGCCAGCCCCAGCATTTT CSVNTGTASQPQHF
NA TRBJ1-2 TRBV6-6 NA TGTGCCAGCAGTTACTCGACCGGGGCCGGGGGCACCTTC CASSYSTGAGGTF
TRBD1 TRBJ1-4 TRBV6-5 NA TGTGCCAGCGGTTCCCGACAGGGGGGTGGTGAAAAACTGTTTTTT CASGSRQGGGEKLFF
NA TRBJ2-1 TRBV11-2 NA TGTGCCAGCAGCTTAGGTGGGAGTACTTACAATGAGCAGTTCTTC CASSLGGSTYNEQFF
NA TRBJ1-1 TRBV7-9 NA TGTGCCAGCAGCCCCGACTGGGATAACACTGAAGCTTTCTTT CASSPDWDNTEAFF
NA TRBJ1-2 TRBV29-1 NA TGCAGCGTTGACAGGGGACAAGTTGGTGGCTACACCTTC CSVDRGQVGGYTF
TRBD1 TRBJ1-2 TRBV11-2 NA TGTGCCAGCAGCCGTTTTGGGACAGCAAGGTCGAAGGACTATGGCTACACCTTC CASSRFGTARSKDYGYTF
NA TRBJ2-6 TRBV7-6 NA TGTGCCAGCAGCTTAGGGGCAGCTGGGGCCAACGTCCTGACTTTC CASSLGAAGANVLTF
NA TRBJ1-1 TRBV2 NA TGTGCCAGCAGCGTACCCCTGGGGGGAACTGAAGCTTTCTTT CASSVPLGGTEAFF
TRBD2 TRBJ2-5 TRBV9 NA TGTGCCAGCAGTCTAGCGGGCGATGAAGAGACCCAGTACTTC CASSLAGDEETQYF
NA TRBJ1-1 TRBV30 NA TGTGCCTGGGGGGCAGGCGGCGGCACTGAAGCTTTCTTT CAWGAGGGTEAFF
TRBD2 TRBJ2-1 TRBV5-6 NA TGTGCCAGCAGCTGGACCGGGACTAGCGGTTACAATGAGCAGTTCTTC CASSWTGTSGYNEQFF
NA TRBJ1-2 TRBV7-8 NA TGTGCCAGCAGCTTAACAGACTATGGCTACACCTTC CASSLTDYGYTF
NA TRBJ2-2 TRBV5-6 NA TGTGCCAGCAGCTTGGGACCGGGACCCATGATCGGGGAGCTGTTTTTT CASSLGPGPMIGELFF